This TCR beta chain was documented in a study of response to subunit inactivated influenza vaccine. General study findings and limits: The authors suggested that every seasonal influenza vaccination recruits few new T cells.

TCRdb independently ran MiXCR on the RT-PCR reads; one entry per CDR3 protein. The table has around 570,000 distinct CDR3 sequences, about 8% seen once. Germline CDR1 MDHEN, CDR2 SYDVKM. This CDR3 comprises 11 residues. V lost 2 bases, J lost 4 bases, and 3 bases lay in between. This clonotype appeared many times. Its antigen is not identified. The TCR originated in a man between 50 and 69 years old who received an inactivated influenza vaccine. The source material was PBMCs from blood, sampled about 24 months after vaccination. This chain uses TRBV28 with TRBJ2-7, with unresolved D. CDR3 region: CASSLEYEQYF. The CDR3 region has the DNA TGTGCCAGCAGTTTAGAATACGAGCAGTACTTC.